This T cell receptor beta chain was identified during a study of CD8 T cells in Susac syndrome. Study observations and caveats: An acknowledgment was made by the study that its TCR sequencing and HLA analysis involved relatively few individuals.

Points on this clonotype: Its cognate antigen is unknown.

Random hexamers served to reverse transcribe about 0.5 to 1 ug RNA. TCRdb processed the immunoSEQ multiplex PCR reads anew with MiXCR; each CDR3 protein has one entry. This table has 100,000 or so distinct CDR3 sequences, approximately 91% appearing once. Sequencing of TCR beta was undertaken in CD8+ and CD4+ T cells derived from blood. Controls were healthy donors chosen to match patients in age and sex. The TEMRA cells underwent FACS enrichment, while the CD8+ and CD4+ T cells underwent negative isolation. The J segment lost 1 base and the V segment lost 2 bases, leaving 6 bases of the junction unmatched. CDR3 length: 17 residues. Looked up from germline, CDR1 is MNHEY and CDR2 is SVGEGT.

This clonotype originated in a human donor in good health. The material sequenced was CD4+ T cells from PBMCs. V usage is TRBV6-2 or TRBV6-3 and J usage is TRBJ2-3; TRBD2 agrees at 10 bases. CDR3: CASSYPTLAGGTDTQYF. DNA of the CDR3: TGTGCCAGCAGTTACCCCACCCTAGCGGGGGGCACAGATACGCAGTATTTT.